One T cell receptor beta chain is described in this entry. The antigen is undetermined. This sample was taken from a study of blood T cells in healthy people across ages. The CDR3 consists of 14 residues. Germline V lookup: CDR1 SQVTM, CDR2 ANQGSEA. With 7 bases removed from V and 1 base from J, the gap between germline ends came to 17 bases. General study findings and limits: Fewer expanded clones and more diversity marked long-lived versus aged donors.

With a J-beta primer mix and a sample-barcoded 5' primer, a second PCR ran 7 to 11 cycles. Unique molecular identifiers of 12 random nucleotides labeled each cDNA. TCRdb reanalysed the 5' RACE reads using MiXCR and keeps one entry per CDR3 protein. In the table there are fewer than 950,000 distinct CDR3 sequences, about 53% of which are singletons. This TCR was sampled from a man older than 75 in good health. The J gene is TRBJ2-7, the V gene TRBV29-1; D is perhaps TRBD1 (6 bases). Sequenced sample: blood. The CDR3 protein is CSAGPGTPSYEQYF. CDR3 coding DNA: TGCAGCGCTGGACCCGGGACACCTTCCTACGAGCAGTACTTC.